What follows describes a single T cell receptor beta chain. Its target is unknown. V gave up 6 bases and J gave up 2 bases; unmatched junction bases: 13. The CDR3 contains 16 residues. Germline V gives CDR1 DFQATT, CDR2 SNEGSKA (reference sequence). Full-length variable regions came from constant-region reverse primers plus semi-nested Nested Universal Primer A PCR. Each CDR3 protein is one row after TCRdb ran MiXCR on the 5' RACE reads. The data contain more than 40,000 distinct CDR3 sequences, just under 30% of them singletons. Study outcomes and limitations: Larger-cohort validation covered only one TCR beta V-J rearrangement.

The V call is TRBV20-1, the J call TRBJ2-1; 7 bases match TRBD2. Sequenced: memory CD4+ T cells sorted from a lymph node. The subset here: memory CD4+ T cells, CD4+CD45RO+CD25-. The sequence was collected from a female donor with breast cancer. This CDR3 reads CSATGGSQGAYNEQFF. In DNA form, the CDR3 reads TGCAGTGCCACCGGGGGGTCCCAGGGCGCCTACAATGAGCAGTTCTTC.